Reported below is one T cell receptor beta chain. Its specificity is unknown. The junction shows a germline mismatch at one end, possibly a read error. CDR1 is SGDLS, CDR2 YYNGEE, per germline. CDR3 length: 17 residues. These data originate in a study of CD8 T cells in Susac syndrome. Points from the study as a whole: Only a relatively small number of individuals were included in the TCR sequencing and HLA analysis.

The TEMRA cells underwent FACS enrichment, while the CD8+ and CD4+ T cells underwent negative isolation. Random hexamers were used to reverse transcribe roughly 0.5 to 1 ug of RNA. By means of immunoSEQ multiplex PCR, TCR beta CDR3 spanning 54 Vbeta and 13 Jbeta underwent amplification. MiXCR, applied by TCRdb to the immunoSEQ multiplex PCR reads, yields one record per CDR3 protein. The sample gives under 200,000 distinct CDR3 sequences, approximately 93% of which show up once; 0.1% to 0.12% is in the top ten. V is TRBV9 and J is TRBJ1-4; possibly TRBD1 for D (5 bases). The sequence was obtained from a human donor in good health. The sample consisted of CD4+ T cells from PBMCs. This CDR3 reads CTSSVGASVGANEKLFF. Written as DNA, the CDR3 is TGTACCAGCAGCGTAGGGGCCTCCGTCGGGGCTAATGAAAAACTGTTTTTT.